This entry lists 20 T cell receptor beta chains sequenced from one sample in a study of blood T cell repertoires in COVID-19. Clones were read by immunoSEQ multiplex PCR, and TCRdb kept only the in-frame ones, dropping some. This table has more than 45,000 clones, approximately 87% appearing once. The sample comprised peripheral blood. The receptors shown here come from a woman aged 60-70 years with COVID-19, enrolled during active disease.

The genes are TRBV28 and TRBJ1-2; 9 bases are shared with TRBD1. Trimming at V came to 10 bases and at J to 0 bases, leaving 6 bases not matched to a gene. The CDR3 loop spans 14 amino acids. From germline, CDR1 is MDHEN and CDR2 SYDVKM. The CDR3 spells CATGTGPTNYGYTF. The CDR3 region has the DNA TGTGCCACCGGGACAGGGCCTACTAACTATGGCTACACCTTC.

This chain connects TRBV28 to TRBJ1-4; 8 nucleotides align to TRBD1. Germline V gene sequence: CDR1 MDHEN, CDR2 SYDVKM. V trimming: 1 base; J trimming: 5 bases; junction bases outside the gene matches: 0. The length of the CDR3 is 14 residues. CDR3 loop: CASSLYRGNEKLFF. The CDR3 DNA sequence: TGTGCCAGCAGTTTATACAGGGGGAATGAAAAACTGTTTTTT.

The rearrangement joins TRBV2 to TRBJ1-4; D unclear. Germline V gene data show CDR1 as SNHLY and CDR2 as FYNNEI. Trimming stripped 4 bases from V and 3 bases from J, with 15 bases between. This CDR3 is 16 amino acids long. This CDR3 reads CASSGWGPGANEKLFF. The DNA for the CDR3 is TGTGCCAGCAGTGGATGGGGTCCCGGGGCTAATGAAAAACTGTTTTTT.

V usage is TRBV20-1 and J usage is TRBJ2-7; D unresolved. Germline lookup yields CDR1 DFQATT and CDR2 SNEGSKA (reference sequence). Trimming shortened V by 3 bases and J by 4 bases, and 7 bases separated the two germline ends. The CDR3 extends over 11 amino acids. This CDR3 is CSARGLYEQYF. The CDR3 DNA is TGCAGTGCTAGGGGCCTTTACGAGCAGTACTTC.

This clone was seen a few times. The rearrangement links TRBV6-4 to TRBJ2-3; 7 bases fit TRBD2. V lost 4 bases and J lost 0; bases outside the gene matches: 4. The CDR3 consists of 15 residues. The germline V gene has CDR1 MRHNA and CDR2 SNTAGT. The CDR3 DNA reads TGTGCCAGCAGTGCTAGCGGAACTAGCACAGATACGCAGTATTTT. Encoded protein: CASSASGTSTDTQYF.

J is TRBJ2-1 and V is TRBV10-2; D ambiguous. The V and J ends lost 4 bases and 0 bases respectively, with 13 bases between them. CDR1 and CDR2 (germline): WSHSY, SAAADI. This CDR3 contains 16 residues. The CDR3, as DNA: TGCGCCAGCAGTGTATACCCGGTTAGCTCCTACAATGAGCAGTTCTTC. It encodes CASSVYPVSSYNEQFF.

The chain carries TRBV27 and TRBJ1-5; D perhaps matches TRBD1 (6 bases). In germline, CDR1 is MNHEY, CDR2 SMNVEV (reference sequence). V dropped 5 bases and J dropped 4 bases, with 12 bases sitting between them. There are 14 residues in the CDR3. The CDR3 nucleotides read TGTGCCAGCAGTCCCTGGACAGCAAATCAGCCCCAGCATTTT. Its translation: CASSPWTANQPQHF.

J is TRBJ1-1 and V is TRBV28, with 9 positions matching TRBD1. The CDR3 has 15 amino acids. J lost 7 bases, V lost 2 bases, and 8 bases had no gene match. CDR1 is MDHEN, CDR2 SYDVKM, per germline. CDR3 in DNA: TGTGCCAGCAGTTTAAAGACAGGGGGGTGGGGTGAAGCTTTCTTT. It encodes CASSLKTGGWGEAFF.

The chain is built from TRBV6-6 and TRBJ2-6; D is uncertain. The CDR3 is 13 amino acids. Per the germline V gene, CDR1 is MNHNY and CDR2 is SVGAGI (reference sequence). V lost 6 bases, J lost 2 bases, and 5 bases lay in between. The CDR3 loop is CASRSPGANVLTF. As DNA, the CDR3 is TGTGCCAGCAGGAGTCCTGGGGCCAACGTCCTGACTTTC.

This clone showed up just a few times. Within the sample, other DNA sequences also encode this same CDR3. The chain recombines TRBV28 with TRBJ2-3; 11 bases match TRBD2. The length of the CDR3 is 15 residues. Losses at the gene ends were 6 bases for V and 5 bases for J; bases not matched to a gene: 7. Per the germline V gene, CDR1 is MDHEN and CDR2 is SYDVKM. CDR3 DNA sequence: TGTGCCAGCAGGCGGACTAGCGGGCGGGGAGATACGCAGTATTTT. It translates to CASRRTSGRGDTQYF. The full variable domain, completed using reference TRBV28 and TRBJ2-3, is DVKVTQSSRYLVKRTGEKVFLECVQDMDHENMFWYRQDPGLGLRLIYFSYDVKMKEKGDIPEGYSVSREKKERFSLILESASTNQTSMYLCASRRTSGRGDTQYFGPGTRLTVL.

The CDR3 nucleotides read TGTGCCAGTAGTCGAAGACAGGCAACTAACTATGGCTACACCTTC. Translating it yields CASSRRQATNYGYTF. This chain joins TRBV19 and TRBJ1-2, with D perhaps TRBD1 (6 bases). V was pared by 5 bases and J by 0 bases, with 13 bases between. Germline V gene sequence: CDR1 LNHDA, CDR2 SQIVND (reference sequence). This CDR3 is built from 15 residues.

The chain's CDR3 is CASSPSAGRAGELFF. CDR3 in DNA: TGTGCCAGCAGCCCGTCGGCGGGGAGGGCCGGGGAGCTGTTTTTT. The genes are TRBV7-8 and TRBJ2-2; 7 bases are a match to TRBD2. The CDR3 is made up of 15 amino acids. Germline CDR1 is SGHVS and CDR2 is FQNEAQ. The V gene end was trimmed by 5 bases and the J gene end by 6 bases; junction bases not matched to a gene: 9.

This clone appeared a single time. The chain uses TRBV2 and TRBJ2-3, with D unresolved. Trimming left V 3 bases short and J 1 base short, with 8 bases between. Germline V CDR1 and CDR2: SNHLY, FYNNEI. The length of the CDR3 is 14 residues. This chain's CDR3 is CASSDGGGTDTQYF. DNA for the CDR3: TGTGCCAGCAGTGATGGCGGTGGCACAGATACGCAGTATTTT.

This clone showed up just a few times. The chain combines TRBV2 with TRBJ2-7; the match to TRBD2 covers 8 bases. CDR1 and CDR2 from the germline V gene are SNHLY and FYNNEI. Unmatched junction bases numbered 2, after V lost 3 bases and J lost 4 bases. This CDR3 contains 13 residues. As DNA, the CDR3 is TGTGCCAGCAGTGACGGCGGGAGGTACGAGCAGTACTTC. This encodes CASSDGGRYEQYF.

The genes are TRBV29-1 and TRBJ1-6, with D possibly matching TRBD1 (5 bases). The CDR3 has 13 residues. Per germline, CDR1 SQVTM and CDR2 ANQGSEA. The CDR3 reads CSVGESYNSPLHF. The CDR3 region has the DNA TGCAGTGTAGGGGAATCCTATAATTCACCCCTCCACTTT.

This clone was detected only once. J is TRBJ2-3 and V is TRBV6-5; TRBD2 matches 13 bases. CDR1 is MNHEY and CDR2 is SVGAGI in the germline V gene. V was pared by 6 bases and J by 6 bases, with 6 bases of the junction left unmatched. The CDR3 spans 15 residues. CDR3 coding DNA: TGTGCCAGCAGCCGGGGACTAGCGGGATCTGATACGCAGTATTTT. This encodes CASSRGLAGSDTQYF.

This chain joins TRBV6-5 and TRBJ1-1; D ambiguous. The V gene lost 7 bases and the J gene lost 5 bases, with 17 bases spanning the gap. There are 14 residues in the CDR3. The V gene's germline CDR1 is MNHEY and CDR2 SVGAGI. The CDR3 protein is CASKGRRTGTEAFF. The DNA of the CDR3 is TGTGCCAGCAAAGGGAGGCGAACTGGTACTGAAGCTTTCTTT.

The gene calls are TRBV30 and TRBJ1-1, with 7 bases matching TRBD1. V shed 6 bases and J 5 bases; nucleotides not matched to a gene: 15. This CDR3 is 15 amino acids long. CDR1 and CDR2 from the germline V gene are GTSNPN and SVGIG (reference sequence). The CDR3 protein is CACQPNRGPGTEAFF. As DNA, the CDR3 is TGTGCCTGCCAACCGAACAGGGGCCCAGGTACTGAAGCTTTCTTT.

The chain carries TRBV28 and TRBJ1-1; 7 nucleotides align to TRBD1. CDR3 length: 16 amino acids. Trimming took 6 bases from V and 3 from J; bases not matched to a gene: 13. Germline V gene sequence: CDR1 MDHEN, CDR2 SYDVKM. The DNA of the CDR3 is TGTGCCAGCAGGCCTTTCGGGGGGGGACAGTACACTGAAGCTTTCTTT. Protein sequence: CASRPFGGGQYTEAFF.

The V gene is TRBV5-1, the J gene TRBJ2-7; 10 nucleotides line up with TRBD2. Germline CDR1 SGHRS, CDR2 YFSETQ. V dropped 0 bases and J dropped 6; count of bases not matched to a gene: 12. This CDR3 has 17 residues. The CDR3 here is CASSLVGGLAGAGEQYF. DNA for the CDR3: TGCGCCAGCAGCTTGGTCGGGGGCCTAGCGGGGGCCGGCGAGCAGTACTTC.